This TCR beta chain was observed in a study of early T cells in non-severe SARS-CoV-2 infection. V lost 3 bases, J lost 2 bases, and 19 bases lay in between. CDR3 size: 17 residues. TCRdb itself ran the 5' RACE reads through MiXCR, one entry per CDR3 protein. The sample shows some 57,000 distinct CDR3 sequences, approximately 10% of them seen only once. This clonotype was seen at least ten times. This TCR came from an adult who was a healthcare worker with PCR-confirmed SARS-CoV-2 infection or an uninfected control (not recorded which). The sample consisted of whole blood. J is TRBJ2-5 and V is TRBV12-3 or TRBV12-4; D assignment may be TRBD1 or TRBD2 (5 bases each). The CDR3 sequence is CASSLGDGTKLQETQYF. In DNA form, the CDR3 reads TGTGCCAGCAGTTTGGGGGACGGAACGAAGCTACAAGAGACCCAGTACTTC.